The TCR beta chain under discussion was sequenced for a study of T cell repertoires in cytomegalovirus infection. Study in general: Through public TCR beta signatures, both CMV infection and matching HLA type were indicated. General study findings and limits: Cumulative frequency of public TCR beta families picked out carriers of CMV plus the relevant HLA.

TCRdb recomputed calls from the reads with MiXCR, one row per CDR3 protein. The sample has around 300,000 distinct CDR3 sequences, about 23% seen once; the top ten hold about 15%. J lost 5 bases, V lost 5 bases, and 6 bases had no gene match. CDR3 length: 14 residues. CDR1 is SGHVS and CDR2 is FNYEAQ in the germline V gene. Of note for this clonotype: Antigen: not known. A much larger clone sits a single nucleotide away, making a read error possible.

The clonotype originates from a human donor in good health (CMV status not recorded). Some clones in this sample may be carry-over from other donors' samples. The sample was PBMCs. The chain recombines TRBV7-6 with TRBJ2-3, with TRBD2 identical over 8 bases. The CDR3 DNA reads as TGTGCCAGCAGCATAACTAGCGGAGGAGATACGCAGTATTTT. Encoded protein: CASSITSGGDTQYF. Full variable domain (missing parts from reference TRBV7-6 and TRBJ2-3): GAGVSQSPRYKVTKRGQDVALRCDPISGHVSLYWYRQALGQGPEFLTYFNYEAQQDKSGLPNDRFSAERPEGSISTLTIQRTEQRDSAMYRCASSITSGGDTQYFGPGTRLTVL.